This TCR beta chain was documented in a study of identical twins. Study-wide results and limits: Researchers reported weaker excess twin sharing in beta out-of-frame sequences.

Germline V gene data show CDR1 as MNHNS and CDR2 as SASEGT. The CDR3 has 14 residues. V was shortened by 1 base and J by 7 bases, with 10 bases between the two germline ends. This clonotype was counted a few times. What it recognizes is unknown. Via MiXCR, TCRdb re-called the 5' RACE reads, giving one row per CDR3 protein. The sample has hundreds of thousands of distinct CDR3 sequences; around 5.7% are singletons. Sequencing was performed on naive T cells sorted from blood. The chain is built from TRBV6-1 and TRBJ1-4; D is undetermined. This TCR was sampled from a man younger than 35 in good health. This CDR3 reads CASSEVVGSEKLFF. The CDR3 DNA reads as TGTGCCAGCAGTGAAGTCGTTGGGAGTGAAAAACTGTTTTTT.